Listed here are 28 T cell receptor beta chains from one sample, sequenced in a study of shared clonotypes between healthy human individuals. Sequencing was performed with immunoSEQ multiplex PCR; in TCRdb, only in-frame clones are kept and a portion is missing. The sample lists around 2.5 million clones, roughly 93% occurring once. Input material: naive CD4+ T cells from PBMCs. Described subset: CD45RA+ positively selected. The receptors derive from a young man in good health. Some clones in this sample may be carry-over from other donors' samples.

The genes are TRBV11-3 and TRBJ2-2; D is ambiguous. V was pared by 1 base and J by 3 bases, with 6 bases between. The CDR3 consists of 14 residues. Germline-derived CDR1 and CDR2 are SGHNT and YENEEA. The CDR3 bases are TGTGCCAGCAGCTTAGCCACGGACACCGGGGAGCTGTTTTTT. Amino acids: CASSLATDTGELFF.

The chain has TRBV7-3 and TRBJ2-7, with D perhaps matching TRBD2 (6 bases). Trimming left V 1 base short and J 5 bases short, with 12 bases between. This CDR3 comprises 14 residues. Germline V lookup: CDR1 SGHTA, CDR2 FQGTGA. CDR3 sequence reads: CASSLSAGKDEQYF. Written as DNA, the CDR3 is TGTGCCAGCAGCTTAAGCGCGGGAAAGGACGAGCAGTACTTC.

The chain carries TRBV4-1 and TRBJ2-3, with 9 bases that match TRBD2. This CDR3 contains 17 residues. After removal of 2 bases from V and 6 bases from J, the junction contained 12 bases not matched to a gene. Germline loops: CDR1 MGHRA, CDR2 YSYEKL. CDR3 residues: CASSQNPGLAGWDTQYF. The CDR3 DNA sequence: TGCGCCAGCAGCCAAAACCCCGGTCTAGCGGGATGGGATACGCAGTATTTT.

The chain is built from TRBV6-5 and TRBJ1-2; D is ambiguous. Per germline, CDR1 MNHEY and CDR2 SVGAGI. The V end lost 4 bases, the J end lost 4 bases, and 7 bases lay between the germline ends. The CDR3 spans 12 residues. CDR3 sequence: CASSSPSYGYTF. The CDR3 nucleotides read TGTGCCAGCAGTTCCCCCTCCTATGGCTACACCTTC.

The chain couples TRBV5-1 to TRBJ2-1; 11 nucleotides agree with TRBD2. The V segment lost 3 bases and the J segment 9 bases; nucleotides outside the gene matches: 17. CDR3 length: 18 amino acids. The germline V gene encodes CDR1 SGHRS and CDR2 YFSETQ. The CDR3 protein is CASSSRGDSGRGWFEQFF. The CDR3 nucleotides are TGCGCCAGCAGCTCCCGGGGTGATAGCGGGAGGGGTTGGTTTGAGCAGTTCTTC.

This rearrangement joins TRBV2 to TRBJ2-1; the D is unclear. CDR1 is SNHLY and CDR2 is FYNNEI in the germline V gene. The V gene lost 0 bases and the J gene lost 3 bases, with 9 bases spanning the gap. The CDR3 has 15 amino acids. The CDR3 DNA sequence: TGTGCCAGCAGTGAAGCTTTCCCCGGCTACAATGAGCAGTTCTTC. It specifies CASSEAFPGYNEQFF.

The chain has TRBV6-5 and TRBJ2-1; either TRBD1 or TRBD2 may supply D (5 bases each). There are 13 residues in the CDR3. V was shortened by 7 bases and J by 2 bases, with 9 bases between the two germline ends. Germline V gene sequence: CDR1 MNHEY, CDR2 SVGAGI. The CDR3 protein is CASTLGPYNEQFF. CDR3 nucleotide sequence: TGTGCCAGCACCTTGGGACCCTACAATGAGCAGTTCTTC.

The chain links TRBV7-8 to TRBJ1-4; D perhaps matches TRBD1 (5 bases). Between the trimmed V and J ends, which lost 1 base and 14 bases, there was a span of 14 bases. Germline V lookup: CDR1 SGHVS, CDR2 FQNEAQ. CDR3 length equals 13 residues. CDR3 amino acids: CASSLVAEGRLFF. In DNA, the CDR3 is TGTGCCAGCAGCTTAGTTGCAGAGGGGAGGCTGTTTTTT.

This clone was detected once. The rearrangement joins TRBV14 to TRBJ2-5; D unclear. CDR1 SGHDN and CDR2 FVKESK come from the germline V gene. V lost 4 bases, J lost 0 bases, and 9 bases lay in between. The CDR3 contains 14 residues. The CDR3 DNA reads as TGTGCCAGCAGCCTGATGTCCTACCAAGAGACCCAGTACTTC. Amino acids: CASSLMSYQETQYF. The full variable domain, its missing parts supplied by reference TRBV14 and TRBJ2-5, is EAGVTQFPSHSVIEKGQTVTLRCDPISGHDNLYWYRRVMGKEIKFLLHFVKESKQDESGMPNNRFLAERTGGTYSTLKVQPAELEDSGVYFCASSLMSYQETQYFGPGTRLLVL.

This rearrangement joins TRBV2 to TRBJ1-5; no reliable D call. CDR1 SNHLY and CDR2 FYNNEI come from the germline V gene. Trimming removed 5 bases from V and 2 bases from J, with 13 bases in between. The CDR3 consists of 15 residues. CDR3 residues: CASSSPGSGNQPQHF. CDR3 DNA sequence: TGTGCCAGCAGTTCCCCTGGATCGGGCAATCAGCCCCAGCATTTT.

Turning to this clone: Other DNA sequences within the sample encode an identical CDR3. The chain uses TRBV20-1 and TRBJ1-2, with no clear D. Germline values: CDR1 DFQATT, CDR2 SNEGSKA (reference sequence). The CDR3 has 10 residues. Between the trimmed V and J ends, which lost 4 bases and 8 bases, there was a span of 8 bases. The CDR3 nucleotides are TGCAGTGCTAAAGGGAACGGCTACACCTTC. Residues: CSAKGNGYTF.

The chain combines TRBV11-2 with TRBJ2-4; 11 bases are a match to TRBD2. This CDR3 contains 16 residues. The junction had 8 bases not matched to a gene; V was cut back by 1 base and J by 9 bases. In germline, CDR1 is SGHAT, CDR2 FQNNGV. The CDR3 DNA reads TGTGCCAGCAGCTTAGTGACTAGCGGGATTGGTGGCATTCAGTACTTC. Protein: CASSLVTSGIGGIQYF.

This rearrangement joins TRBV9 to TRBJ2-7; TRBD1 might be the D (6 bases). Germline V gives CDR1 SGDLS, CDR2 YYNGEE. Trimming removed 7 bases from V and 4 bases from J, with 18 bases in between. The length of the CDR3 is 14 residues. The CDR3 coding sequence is TGTGCCAGCTCCGCCCCACAGGGCGGTTACGAGCAGTACTTC. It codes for CASSAPQGGYEQYF.

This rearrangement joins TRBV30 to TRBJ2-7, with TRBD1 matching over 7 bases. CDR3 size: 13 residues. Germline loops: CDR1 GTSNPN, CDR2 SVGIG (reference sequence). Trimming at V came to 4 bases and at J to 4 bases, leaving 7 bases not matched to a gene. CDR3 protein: CAWTKGAGYEQYF. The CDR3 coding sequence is TGTGCCTGGACAAAGGGGGCCGGGTACGAGCAGTACTTC. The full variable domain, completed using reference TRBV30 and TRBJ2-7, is SQTIHQWPATLVQPVGSPLSLECTVEGTSNPNLYWYRQAAGRGLQLLFYSVGIGQISSEVPQNLSASRPQDRQFILSSKKLLLSDSGFYLCAWTKGAGYEQYFGPGTRLTVT.

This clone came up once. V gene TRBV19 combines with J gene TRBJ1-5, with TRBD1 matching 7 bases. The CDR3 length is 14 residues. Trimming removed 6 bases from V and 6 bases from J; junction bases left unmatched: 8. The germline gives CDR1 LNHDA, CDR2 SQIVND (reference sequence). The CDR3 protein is CASSHPGGIQPQHF. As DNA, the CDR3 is TGTGCCAGTAGCCACCCAGGGGGAATTCAGCCCCAGCATTTT.

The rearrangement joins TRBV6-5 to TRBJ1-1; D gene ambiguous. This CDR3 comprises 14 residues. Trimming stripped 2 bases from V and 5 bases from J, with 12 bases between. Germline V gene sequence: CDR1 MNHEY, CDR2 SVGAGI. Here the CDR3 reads CASSYGRVTTEAFF. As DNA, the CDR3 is TGTGCCAGCAGTTACGGGCGGGTTACGACTGAAGCTTTCTTT.

CDR3 DNA sequence: TGCGCCAGCAGCCTCCAACAGGGAGTGAACACCGGGGAGCTGTTTTTT. Amino acid sequence: CASSLQQGVNTGELFF. V and J are TRBV5-1 and TRBJ2-2, with a weak D call TRBD1 (6 bases). V was clipped by 4 bases and J by 1 base, with 14 bases between them. The CDR3 spans 16 residues. Per germline, CDR1 SGHRS and CDR2 YFSETQ.

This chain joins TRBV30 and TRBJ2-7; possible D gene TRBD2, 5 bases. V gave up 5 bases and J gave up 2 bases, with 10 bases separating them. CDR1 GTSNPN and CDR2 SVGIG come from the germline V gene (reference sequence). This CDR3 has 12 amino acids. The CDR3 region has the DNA TGTGCCTGGGGAGACGGGGCCTACGAGCAGTACTTC. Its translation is CAWGDGAYEQYF.

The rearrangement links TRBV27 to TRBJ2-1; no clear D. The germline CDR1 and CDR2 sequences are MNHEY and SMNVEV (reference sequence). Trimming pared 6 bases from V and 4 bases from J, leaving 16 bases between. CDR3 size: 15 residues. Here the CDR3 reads CASRSRRTAYNEQFF. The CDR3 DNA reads TGTGCCAGCAGATCCCGACGGACGGCTTACAATGAGCAGTTCTTC.

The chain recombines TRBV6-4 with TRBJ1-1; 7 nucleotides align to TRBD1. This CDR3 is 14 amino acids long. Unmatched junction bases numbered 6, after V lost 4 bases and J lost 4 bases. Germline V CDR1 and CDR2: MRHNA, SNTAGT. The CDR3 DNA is TGTGCCAGCAGTGGGCGGGACAGTCCCACTGAAGCTTTCTTT. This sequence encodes CASSGRDSPTEAFF.

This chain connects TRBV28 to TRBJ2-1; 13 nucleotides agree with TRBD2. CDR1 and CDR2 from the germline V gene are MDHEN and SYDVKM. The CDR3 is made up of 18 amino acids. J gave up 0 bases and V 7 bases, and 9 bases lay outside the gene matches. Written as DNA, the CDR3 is TGTGCCAGCAAGGGACTAGCGGGAAGAATCTTCTCCTACAATGAGCAGTTCTTC. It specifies CASKGLAGRIFSYNEQFF.

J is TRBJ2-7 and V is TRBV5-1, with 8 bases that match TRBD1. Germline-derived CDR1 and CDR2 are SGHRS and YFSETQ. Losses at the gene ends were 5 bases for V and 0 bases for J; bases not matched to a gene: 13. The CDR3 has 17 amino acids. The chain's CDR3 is CASSSTGVPTSSYEQYF. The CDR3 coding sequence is TGCGCCAGCAGTTCGACAGGGGTACCAACAAGCTCCTACGAGCAGTACTTC.

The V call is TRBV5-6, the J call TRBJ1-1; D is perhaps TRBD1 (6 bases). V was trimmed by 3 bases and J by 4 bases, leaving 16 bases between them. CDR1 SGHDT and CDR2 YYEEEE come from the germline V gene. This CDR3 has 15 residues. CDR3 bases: TGTGCCAGCAGCTCGAACCCTACGACAGGCACTGAAGCTTTCTTT. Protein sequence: CASSSNPTTGTEAFF.

The CDR3 coding sequence is TGTGCCAGCAGCTCCTTTTACGGGAGATTTTTACCCGGTGAGCAGTTCTTC. Its translation: CASSSFYGRFLPGEQFF. V usage is TRBV7-3 and J usage is TRBJ2-1, with D tentatively TRBD2 (6 bases). This CDR3 contains 17 residues. Germline V gene sequence: CDR1 SGHTA, CDR2 FQGTGA. Trimming removed 4 bases at V and 9 bases at J, with 25 bases between.

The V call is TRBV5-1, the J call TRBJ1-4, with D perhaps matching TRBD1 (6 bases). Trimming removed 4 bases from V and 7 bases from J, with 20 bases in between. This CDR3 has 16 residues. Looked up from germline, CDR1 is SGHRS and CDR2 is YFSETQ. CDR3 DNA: TGCGCCAGCAGCCCCTCGGGGGGGGGCGGGAGTGAAAAACTGTTTTTT. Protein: CASSPSGGGGSEKLFF.

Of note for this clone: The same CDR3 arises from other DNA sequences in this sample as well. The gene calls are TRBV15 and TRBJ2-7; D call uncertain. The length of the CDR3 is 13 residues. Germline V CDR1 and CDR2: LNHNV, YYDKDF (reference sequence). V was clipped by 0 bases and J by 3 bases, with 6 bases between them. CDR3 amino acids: CATSRDGGYEQYF. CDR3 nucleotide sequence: TGTGCCACCAGCAGAGATGGTGGCTACGAGCAGTACTTC. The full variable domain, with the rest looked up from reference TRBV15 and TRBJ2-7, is DAMVIQNPRYQVTQFGKPVTLSCSQTLNHNVMYWYQQKSSQAPKLLFHYYDKDFNNEADTPDNFQSRRPNTSFCFLDIRSPGLGDTAMYLCATSRDGGYEQYFGPGTRLTVT.

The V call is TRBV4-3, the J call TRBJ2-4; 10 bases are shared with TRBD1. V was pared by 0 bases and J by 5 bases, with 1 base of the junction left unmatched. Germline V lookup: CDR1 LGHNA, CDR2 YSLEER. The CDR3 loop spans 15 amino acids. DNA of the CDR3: TGCGCCAGCAGCCAAGAAGGACAGGGGGAAAACATTCAGTACTTC. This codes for CASSQEGQGENIQYF.

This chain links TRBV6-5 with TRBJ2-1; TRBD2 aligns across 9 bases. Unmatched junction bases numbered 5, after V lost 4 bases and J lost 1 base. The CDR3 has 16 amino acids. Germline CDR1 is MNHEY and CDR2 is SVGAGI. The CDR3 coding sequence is TGTGCCAGCAGTTCTCGACTAGCGGAGTCCTACAATGAGCAGTTCTTC. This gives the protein CASSSRLAESYNEQFF.